A selection of T cell receptor beta chains follows, all from one sample in a study of shared clonotypes between healthy human individuals. Clones were read by immunoSEQ multiplex PCR, and TCRdb kept only the in-frame ones, dropping some. The sample lists about 2 million clones; about 95% were seen once. Sequences were obtained from naive CD8+ T cells sorted from blood. The receptors derive from a man aged 18 to 35 in good health. Each CDR3 is given with its conserved first and last residue. Each record gives: CDR3 protein, CDR3 DNA, V gene, clone size, J gene, D gene. A D gene is named only where the DNA matches it firmly. Some rows have no size entry. The others give once, few or many, or a class for an expanded clone.

CDR3aa: CASSYFQGEGTGELFF
CDR3nt: TGTGCCAGCAGTTACTTTCAGGGTGAAGGCACCGGGGAGCTGTTTTTT
v_gene: TRBV6-5
abundance: .
j_gene: TRBJ2-2
d_gene: .

CDR3aa: CASSFSYRDNEQFF
CDR3nt: TGTGCCAGCAGTTTTTCTTACCGAGACAATGAGCAGTTCTTC
v_gene: TRBV28
abundance: .
j_gene: TRBJ2-1
d_gene: .

CDR3aa: CASRLAPSSYNEQFF
CDR3nt: TGTGCCAGCCGACTAGCACCGAGCTCCTACAATGAGCAGTTCTTC
v_gene: TRBV27
abundance: .
j_gene: TRBJ2-1
d_gene: TRBD2

CDR3aa: CASSSGLAFSHNSPLHF
CDR3nt: TGTGCCAGCAGCTCGGGTTTGGCCTTCTCCCATAATTCACCCCTCCACTTT
v_gene: TRBV7-9
abundance: .
j_gene: TRBJ1-6
d_gene: .

CDR3aa: CASIPGLAYNEQFF
CDR3nt: TGTGCCAGCATCCCGGGACTTGCTTACAATGAGCAGTTCTTC
v_gene: TRBV7-9
abundance: .
j_gene: TRBJ2-1
d_gene: .

CDR3aa: CASSLSWVDEQFF
CDR3nt: TGTGCTAGCAGCTTAAGCTGGGTCGATGAGCAGTTCTTC
v_gene: TRBV7-7
abundance: .
j_gene: TRBJ2-1
d_gene: .

CDR3aa: CASSLGGEEGYNEQFF
CDR3nt: TGTGCCAGCAGCTTAGGTGGGGAAGAGGGATACAATGAGCAGTTCTTC
v_gene: TRBV7-9
abundance: .
j_gene: TRBJ2-1
d_gene: .

CDR3aa: CASSHGTSRGGRDTQYF
CDR3nt: TGTGCCAGCAGCCATGGGACTAGCCGAGGGGGACGGGATACGCAGTATTTT
v_gene: TRBV5-6
abundance: .
j_gene: TRBJ2-3
d_gene: TRBD2

CDR3aa: CASSVEGVSGELFF
CDR3nt: TGTGCCAGCAGCGTAGAGGGGGTGTCCGGGGAGCTGTTTTTT
v_gene: TRBV9
abundance: .
j_gene: TRBJ2-2
d_gene: .

CDR3aa: CASSYQGNEQFF
CDR3nt: TGTGCCAGCAGTTATCAAGGCAATGAGCAGTTCTTC
v_gene: TRBV13
abundance: .
j_gene: TRBJ2-1
d_gene: .

CDR3aa: CASSQDRGLPTEQFF
CDR3nt: TGTGCCAGCAGCCAAGATCGCGGTCTACCCACTGAGCAGTTCTTC
v_gene: TRBV4-2
abundance: .
j_gene: TRBJ2-1
d_gene: .

CDR3aa: CASSSRDLRDYGYTF
CDR3nt: TGTGCCAGCAGCTCTCGGGACCTACGAGACTATGGCTACACCTTC
v_gene: TRBV7-9
abundance: .
j_gene: TRBJ1-2
d_gene: .

CDR3aa: CASSEALAGAGSEQYF
CDR3nt: TGTGCCAGCAGTGAAGCGCTAGCAGGGGCAGGGAGCGAGCAGTACTTC
v_gene: TRBV6-1
abundance: .
j_gene: TRBJ2-7
d_gene: .

CDR3aa: CASSRLAQNTGELFF
CDR3nt: TGTGCCAGCAGTAGACTAGCGCAGAACACCGGGGAGCTGTTTTTT
v_gene: TRBV6-1
abundance: few
j_gene: TRBJ2-2
d_gene: TRBD2

CDR3aa: CASSLWDDLGEQYF
CDR3nt: TGTGCCAGCAGCCTCTGGGACGACTTAGGGGAGCAGTACTTC
v_gene: TRBV5-5
abundance: .
j_gene: TRBJ2-7
d_gene: .

CDR3aa: CASTQETLYGYTF
CDR3nt: TGTGCCAGTACCCAGGAAACCCTTTATGGCTACACCTTC
v_gene: TRBV19
abundance: .
j_gene: TRBJ1-2
d_gene: .

CDR3aa: CASRGGADTQYF
CDR3nt: TGTGCCAGCAGAGGGGGGGCAGATACGCAGTATTTT
v_gene: TRBV27
abundance: .
j_gene: TRBJ2-3
d_gene: .

CDR3aa: CAWSVPRQGYQPQHF
CDR3nt: TGTGCCTGGAGTGTACCGAGACAGGGATACCAGCCCCAGCATTTT
v_gene: TRBV30
abundance: .
j_gene: TRBJ1-5
d_gene: TRBD1

CDR3aa: CASSLIPGTSAAYEQYF
CDR3nt: TGTGCCAGCAGCTTGATCCCCGGGACTAGCGCCGCCTACGAGCAGTACTTC
v_gene: TRBV5-4
abundance: .
j_gene: TRBJ2-7
d_gene: TRBD2

CDR3aa: CASSSLAIASNTEAFF
CDR3nt: TGTGCCAGCAGTTCCCTCGCGATAGCCTCGAACACTGAAGCTTTCTTT
v_gene: TRBV7-9
abundance: .
j_gene: TRBJ1-1
d_gene: .

CDR3aa: CASSVEGYEKLFF
CDR3nt: TGTGCCAGCAGTGTTGAAGGGTATGAGAAACTGTTTTTT
v_gene: TRBV2
abundance: .
j_gene: TRBJ1-4
d_gene: .

CDR3aa: CAWSEGLGVGPNYGYTF
CDR3nt: TGTGCCTGGAGTGAGGGCCTAGGGGTAGGCCCTAACTATGGCTACACCTTC
v_gene: TRBV30
abundance: .
j_gene: TRBJ1-2
d_gene: .

CDR3aa: CASSIPIWDGGFNQPQHF
CDR3nt: TGTGCCAGTAGTATCCCGATCTGGGACGGGGGGTTCAATCAGCCCCAGCATTTT
v_gene: TRBV19
abundance: .
j_gene: TRBJ1-5
d_gene: .

CDR3aa: CASSVAKTSGIGTGELFF
CDR3nt: TGTGCCAGCAGCGTAGCTAAGACTAGCGGTATAGGGACCGGGGAGCTGTTTTTT
v_gene: TRBV9
abundance: .
j_gene: TRBJ2-2
d_gene: TRBD2

CDR3aa: CASSLGTSGSEPYNEQFF
CDR3nt: TGTGCCAGCAGCTTAGGGACTAGCGGGAGCGAGCCCTACAATGAGCAGTTCTTC
v_gene: TRBV7-9
abundance: .
j_gene: TRBJ2-1
d_gene: TRBD2

CDR3aa: CASTGGLNTEAFF
CDR3nt: TGTGCCAGCACCGGCGGCTTGAACACTGAAGCTTTCTTT
v_gene: TRBV27
abundance: .
j_gene: TRBJ1-1
d_gene: .

CDR3aa: CASSPEGVLNTEAFF
CDR3nt: TGTGCCAGCAGCCCGGAGGGGGTCCTGAACACTGAAGCTTTCTTT
v_gene: TRBV7-9
abundance: .
j_gene: TRBJ1-1
d_gene: .

CDR3aa: CASSREGLGDYEQYF
CDR3nt: TGCGCCAGCAGCCGAGAGGGACTAGGGGATTACGAGCAGTACTTC
v_gene: TRBV4-1
abundance: .
j_gene: TRBJ2-7
d_gene: TRBD2

CDR3aa: CASSLRGSFHGYTF
CDR3nt: TGTGCCAGCAGTTTACGCGGTTCTTTTCATGGCTACACCTTC
v_gene: TRBV27
abundance: .
j_gene: TRBJ1-2
d_gene: .

CDR3aa: CASSASQGRDTEAFF
CDR3nt: TGTGCCAGCAGCGCATCACAGGGTAGGGACACTGAAGCTTTCTTT
v_gene: TRBV7-9
abundance: .
j_gene: TRBJ1-1
d_gene: .

CDR3aa: CSVDPGRETQYF
CDR3nt: TGCAGCGTTGATCCAGGAAGGGAGACCCAGTACTTC
v_gene: TRBV29-1
abundance: .
j_gene: TRBJ2-5
d_gene: .

CDR3aa: CAWTENQETQYF
CDR3nt: TGTGCCTGGACGGAGAACCAAGAGACCCAGTACTTC
v_gene: TRBV30
abundance: .
j_gene: TRBJ2-5
d_gene: .

CDR3aa: CASSLLGDNQPQHF
CDR3nt: TGTGCCAGCAGTTTACTAGGGGATAATCAGCCCCAGCATTTT
v_gene: TRBV27
abundance: .
j_gene: TRBJ1-5
d_gene: .